What follows are 20 T cell receptor beta chains derived from one specimen sequenced in a study of T cells in Graves' hyperthyroidism and ophthalmopathy. RNA transcripts served as the template for amplifying TCR beta CDR3 regions. The HTBI primer set served for first-round RT-PCR of the TCR CDR3. In TCRdb, the multiplex PCR reads were re-called with MiXCR into one record per CDR3 protein. The sample holds a few hundred thousand distinct CDR3 sequences; approximately 20% are singletons and the top ten take around two fifths. Sequencing was carried out using blood. The origin of the receptors is a man aged 40-50 years with Graves' hyperthyroidism.

This chain links TRBV6-2 or TRBV6-3 with TRBJ2-7; 7 positions agree with TRBD1. The CDR3 extends over 17 amino acids. In germline, CDR1 is MNHEY, CDR2 SVGEGT. With V trimmed by 0 bases and J by 0 bases, 8 bases remained unmatched. The CDR3 protein is CASSYSPTGHNSYEQYF. CDR3 DNA: TGTGCCAGCAGTTACTCCCCGACAGGGCATAACTCCTACGAGCAGTACTTC.

This clonotype was observed many times. The chain links TRBV5-8 to TRBJ2-5; 7 bases agree with TRBD1. V lost 4 bases, J lost 0 bases, and 3 bases stayed unmatched. Germline V gene sequence: CDR1 SGHTS, CDR2 YDEGEE. The CDR3 runs 14 residues. The CDR3 protein is CASSRTGHQETQYF. The CDR3 DNA reads as TGTGCCAGCAGCAGGACAGGCCACCAAGAGACCCAGTACTTC.

J is TRBJ1-5 and V is TRBV19; D call uncertain. Germline loops: CDR1 LNHDA, CDR2 SQIVND (reference sequence). V lost 3 bases and J 4 bases, leaving 7 bases between the germline ends. CDR3 length equals 13 residues. The CDR3 reads CASSISGNQPQHF. CDR3 nucleotide sequence: TGTGCCAGTAGTATTTCCGGGAATCAGCCCCAGCATTTT.

This chain links TRBV4-1 with TRBJ2-3; the D gene is possibly TRBD1 (5 bases). The V end lost 0 bases, the J end lost 8 bases, and 15 bases lay between the germline ends. Germline V gene sequence: CDR1 MGHRA, CDR2 YSYEKL. The CDR3 sequence is 15 residues long. CDR3 in amino acids: CASSQDPGLSLTQYF. The CDR3 DNA follows: TGCGCCAGCAGCCAAGATCCAGGGCTCAGCCTTACGCAGTATTTT.

This clonotype was recorded many times. The chain uses TRBV12-3 or TRBV12-4 and TRBJ2-1; D is unresolved. Trimming removed 2 bases from V and 10 bases from J, with 12 bases in between. The CDR3 consists of 13 residues. DNA of the CDR3: TGTGCCAGCAGTTTATTTAGGGTAGACGAGCAGTTCTTC. Residues: CASSLFRVDEQFF.

This clonotype was observed at least ten times. The chain has TRBV28 and TRBJ2-4, with 8 bases that match TRBD2. Per germline, CDR1 MDHEN and CDR2 SYDVKM. J lost 7 bases, V lost 7 bases, and 12 bases had no gene match. The CDR3 has 15 residues. The CDR3 is CASMGGGPTGNIQYF. CDR3 in DNA: TGTGCCAGCATGGGCGGGGGGCCGACCGGGAACATTCAGTACTTC.

This clonotype was picked up many times. The chain employs TRBV30 and TRBJ1-2; 7 nucleotides agree with TRBD1. The V segment lost 5 bases and the J segment 2 bases; nucleotides outside the gene matches: 2. Germline V lookup: CDR1 GTSNPN, CDR2 SVGIG (reference sequence). The CDR3 extends over 12 amino acids. CDR3: CAWARGNYGYTF. The CDR3, as DNA: TGTGCCTGGGCCAGGGGGAACTATGGCTACACCTTC.

This clonotype was counted many times. The V and J genes are TRBV6-5 and TRBJ1-6; 7 bases agree with TRBD1. CDR3 length: 19 amino acids. The germline V gene encodes CDR1 MNHEY and CDR2 SVGAGI. V shed 0 bases, J shed 10 bases, and the junction held 18 bases outside the gene matches. The CDR3 nucleotides read TGTGCCAGCAGTTACTCGATGGGGGCCGGCAGGGGGTACTTCTCACCCCTCCACTTT. Amino acids: CASSYSMGAGRGYFSPLHF.

This clonotype was seen at least ten times. This rearrangement joins TRBV2 to TRBJ2-2; D is unresolved. The CDR3 consists of 16 residues. The V gene lost 7 bases and the J gene lost 0 bases, with 15 bases spanning the gap. Germline V gene sequence: CDR1 SNHLY, CDR2 FYNNEI. CDR3: CASTSPAGSNTGELFF. The CDR3 DNA follows: TGTGCCAGCACCTCCCCGGCTGGCTCGAACACCGGGGAGCTGTTTTTT.

This clonotype was seen at least ten times. The V gene is TRBV5-6, the J gene TRBJ2-3; 9 bases match TRBD1. After removal of 3 bases from V and 1 base from J, the junction contained 15 bases not matched to a gene. CDR1 is SGHDT, CDR2 YYEEEE, per germline. The CDR3 extends over 19 amino acids. The DNA for the CDR3 is TGTGCCAGCAGCTCGTTCACAACCGGGACAGGGTTGGGCACAGATACGCAGTATTTT. This translates into CASSSFTTGTGLGTDTQYF.

This clonotype was recorded at least ten times. The CDR3 nucleotides read TGTGCCAGCAGCCCTAGCGGACTAACAGATACGCAGTATTTT. Its translation is CASSPSGLTDTQYF. The V gene is TRBV7-2, the J gene TRBJ2-3; 7 nucleotides agree with TRBD2. The V gene's germline CDR1 is SGHTA and CDR2 FQGNSA. The CDR3 runs to 14 residues. The V gene end was trimmed by 5 bases and the J gene end by 3 bases; junction bases not matched to a gene: 5.

This clonotype was seen more than once but under ten times. This chain links TRBV2 with TRBJ2-5; 9 nucleotides align to TRBD2. The CDR3 is 14 amino acids. Germline-derived CDR1 and CDR2 are SNHLY and FYNNEI. J was trimmed by 0 bases and V by 7 bases; bases with no gene match: 3. The CDR3 DNA reads TGTGCCAGCAAAAGCGGGGGGTACCAAGAGACCCAGTACTTC. It translates to CASKSGGYQETQYF.

This clonotype was recorded many times. The rearrangement uses TRBV7-2 and TRBJ2-7; 7 nucleotides align to TRBD2. The CDR3 runs 14 residues. The germline CDR1 and CDR2 sequences are SGHTA and FQGNSA. The V segment lost 1 base and the J segment 2 bases; nucleotides outside the gene matches: 2. The CDR3 coding sequence is TGTGCCAGCAGCTTAGTGGGGGGGGCCTACGAGCAGTACTTC. Translating it yields CASSLVGGAYEQYF.

In its sample, this clonotype was seen many times. This chain joins TRBV7-2 and TRBJ2-5, with D possibly being TRBD2 (6 bases). Germline lookup yields CDR1 SGHTA and CDR2 FQGNSA. This CDR3 spans 13 amino acids. Trimming took off 8 bases at V and 2 bases at J, with 12 bases between the two ends. In DNA form, the CDR3 reads TGTGCCAGCGTGAGGGAGGTGCAAGAGACCCAGTACTTC. It codes for CASVREVQETQYF.

This clonotype was found a few times. V usage is TRBV6-7 and J usage is TRBJ1-2, with 8 bases aligning to TRBD1. TRBV6-7 is assigned to the ORF class and has an uncertain function. The junction had 9 bases not matched to a gene; V was cut back by 2 bases and J by 7 bases. The CDR3 runs 15 residues. The CDR3 region is CASSYPGTGGCGYTF. CDR3 coding DNA: TGTGCCAGCAGTTACCCCGGGACAGGTGGGTGTGGCTACACCTTC.

The chain combines TRBV18 with TRBJ2-7; 8 bases agree with TRBD1. V was pared by 1 base and J by 7 bases, with 9 bases of the junction left unmatched. Germline V gene data show CDR1 as KGHSH and CDR2 as LQKENI. This CDR3 is built from 15 residues. As DNA, the CDR3 is TGTGCCAGCTCACCACGGCAGACAGGGGAAGGGGAGCAGTACTTC. This encodes CASSPRQTGEGEQYF.

Ten or more counts support this clonotype. The chain links TRBV6-2 or TRBV6-3 to TRBJ2-1, with TRBD2 identical over 9 bases. The length of the CDR3 is 17 residues. Germline V CDR1 and CDR2: MNHEY, SVGEGT. V gave up 5 bases and J gave up 2 bases; unmatched junction bases: 10. Here the CDR3 DNA reads TGTGCCAGCAGTACGGGACTAGCTATCACGGCCTACAATGAGCAGTTCTTC. Its protein is CASSTGLAITAYNEQFF.

There are many counts of this clonotype. The V call is TRBV7-3, the J call TRBJ2-3; 11 nucleotides match TRBD1. The CDR3 sequence is 14 residues long. Unmatched junction bases numbered 3, after V lost 5 bases and J lost 5 bases. Looked up from germline, CDR1 is SGHTA and CDR2 is FQGTGA. The CDR3 DNA sequence: TGTGCCAGCAGCCAAGGGACAGGGGGAGATACGCAGTATTTT. Its protein is CASSQGTGGDTQYF.

This clonotype was recorded only once. This chain links TRBV10-3 with TRBJ2-5; D gene unclear. The CDR3 is 14 residues long. Trimming took 4 bases from V and 5 from J, leaving 14 bases between them. Germline CDR1 ENHRY, CDR2 SYGVKD. CDR3 sequence: CAISARPARETQYF. CDR3 sequence (DNA): TGTGCCATCAGTGCCAGACCCGCGCGGGAGACCCAGTACTTC.

This clonotype was detected many times. This chain connects TRBV28 to TRBJ2-7; TRBD1 agrees at 7 bases. The CDR3 is 15 amino acids. CDR1 is MDHEN and CDR2 is SYDVKM in the germline V gene. V lost 1 base and J lost 2; bases outside the gene matches: 5. The CDR3 nucleotides read TGTGCCAGCAGTTTATACCCGGGACAGCCCTACGAGCAGTACTTC. Its protein is CASSLYPGQPYEQYF.